This T cell receptor beta chain is drawn from a study of blood T cell repertoires in COVID-19. In the study overall: Acute and convalescent COVID-19 samples came from the United States, Italy and Spain. PBMCs, B-cell-depleted T cells, or T cells provided the cDNA or gDNA that made up the material.

Authors' processing steps: Nucleated cell counts were estimated from reference gene primer amplification. Data came from immunoSEQ multiplex PCR; TCRdb stores just in-frame clones and leaves some out. V, J and clone size are taken as reported in that table, and D and trimming were inferred from the DNA itself. Found here are about 130,000 clones, around 86% of them singletons; the top ten hold more than 6.5%. The V and J ends lost 2 bases and 7 bases, in that order; junction bases with no gene match: 10. This CDR3 is 15 amino acids long. Germline CDR1 reads GTSNPN; CDR2 reads SVGIG (reference sequence).

The receptor was isolated from an elderly man with active or convalescent COVID-19. Sequencing was carried out using peripheral blood. The J gene is TRBJ1-4, the V gene TRBV30; TRBD1 agrees at 7 bases. CDR3 protein: CAWSPLGAGGEKLFF. In nucleotides, the CDR3 is TGTGCCTGGAGTCCTTTGGGGGCAGGGGGTGAAAAACTGTTTTTT.